This TCR beta chain comes out of a study of cytomegalovirus exposure and HLA in healthy donors. Study-wide results and limits: Per a later analysis, 18,000 or so TCR beta sequences showed association with HLA alleles at 0.05 false discovery rate. DRB1 had the most TCR associations and HLA-C the fewest, a later analysis found, with rates varying by HLA locus.

For this clone: Its specificity is unknown.

CDR1 and CDR2 from the germline V gene are ENHRY and SYGVKD. Trimming removed 6 bases from V and 1 base from J; junction bases left unmatched: 13. This CDR3 region has 17 residues. Both 60 Vbeta primers and 13 Jbeta primers went into the PCR. Data came from immunoSEQ multiplex PCR; TCRdb stores just in-frame clones and leaves some out. The table shows tens of thousands of clones, with about 66% occurring only once. The rearrangement uses TRBV10-3 and TRBJ1-1; 8 nucleotides align to TRBD1. Sample: PBMCs. The sequence came from a woman aged 45-60 years in good health and CMV-seropositive. CDR3: CAIREDTGGGGNTEAFF. CDR3 coding DNA: TGTGCCATCAGGGAAGACACAGGGGGTGGGGGGAACACTGAAGCTTTCTTT.